This T cell receptor beta chain originates from a study of CD8+ T cells in alopecia areata. Extracted from the samples, RNA was reverse transcribed into cDNA to serve as the sequencing template. The data were produced by immunoSEQ multiplex PCR, yet TCRdb's version contains in-frame clones alone and is incomplete. The table has about 150,000 clones, around 50% seen once; the top ten hold approximately 16%. As to treatment: oral pan-JAK inhibitor, 5-10 mg twice daily. Sampling of alopecia areata patients yielded lesional scalp punch biopsies as well as peripheral blood. Germline-derived CDR1 and CDR2 are MNHEY and SVGAGI. Between the trimmed V and J ends, which lost 6 bases and 6 bases, there was a span of 12 bases. This CDR3 comprises 13 residues.

The TCR was taken from a human donor with alopecia areata. The input for sequencing was CD8+ T cells sorted from blood, taken at week 4, from a patient treated with tofacitinib. The chain has TRBV6-5 and TRBJ1-5; D may be TRBD1 (6 bases). The CDR3 nucleotides read TGTGCCAGCAGCCCCACAGGGAGTCAGCCCCAGCATTTT. The encoded protein is CASSPTGSQPQHF.